A single sample gave rise to the 22 T cell receptor beta chains below, sequenced in a study of identical twins. In TCRdb, the 5' RACE reads were re-called with MiXCR into one record per CDR3 protein. The sample includes about 890,000 distinct CDR3 sequences, around an eighth seen only once; the top ten take about 1.5%. The data were also submitted as part of a second study, on yellow fever vaccine responses in identical twins.

Sequenced material: PBMCs. These receptors all come from a young woman in good health.

A few counts support this clonotype. The CDR3 DNA reads as TGTGCCAGCAGTCCCGGGGGCCCCCTCCAGCAGTACGTC. Translated: CASSPGGPLQQYV. V and J are TRBV6-2 or TRBV6-3 and TRBJ2-7; D might be TRBD1 or TRBD2, each matching 6 bases. V lost 5 bases and J lost 8, with 16 bases in between. The CDR3 spans 13 residues. The germline V gene has CDR1 MNHEY and CDR2 SVGEGT.

This clonotype was recorded many times. The chain joins TRBV6-1 to TRBJ2-7; 12 bases line up with TRBD2. There are 16 residues in the CDR3. CDR1 MNHNS and CDR2 SASEGT come from the germline V gene. The V gene end was trimmed by 5 bases and the J gene end by 0 bases; junction bases not matched to a gene: 5. CDR3: CASSNQLAGGSYEQYF. The DNA of the CDR3 is TGTGCCAGCAGTAATCAACTAGCGGGAGGCTCCTACGAGCAGTACTTC.

Only a few counts were recorded for this clonotype. The chain has TRBV28 and TRBJ2-4, with 7 bases matching TRBD2. This CDR3 contains 14 residues. The V and J ends lost 7 bases and 1 base, in that order; junction bases with no gene match: 4. CDR1 is MDHEN, CDR2 SYDVKM, per germline. CDR3 residues: CASTPGGAKNIQYF. CDR3 DNA: TGTGCCAGCACCCCCGGGGGGGCCAAAAACATTCAGTACTTC.

This clonotype was detected many times. V usage is TRBV4-1 and J usage is TRBJ1-1, with D uncertain. CDR1 is MGHRA and CDR2 is YSYEKL in the germline V gene. The CDR3 is 16 residues long. V was clipped by 4 bases and J by 1 base, with 16 bases between them. This CDR3 reads CASSPPREIPNTEAFF. CDR3 DNA sequence: TGCGCCAGCAGCCCCCCCCGGGAGATTCCGAACACTGAAGCTTTCTTT.

In its sample, this clonotype was seen many times. This rearrangement joins TRBV20-1 to TRBJ2-7, with D possibly TRBD1 on 5 matching bases. This CDR3 comprises 15 residues. V lost 5 bases to trimming and J lost 1 base, with 18 bases between them. Germline CDR1 is DFQATT and CDR2 is SNEGSKA (reference sequence). DNA for the CDR3: TGCAGTGCTCCAGTGGGCCAGGGCATTTCCTACGAGCAGTACGTC. Amino acid sequence: CSAPVGQGISYEQYV.

This clonotype was seen a few times. The junction shows a germline mismatch at one end, possibly a read error. The rearrangement joins TRBV7-2 to TRBJ2-6, with D possibly matching TRBD1 (5 bases). The CDR3 sequence is 18 residues long. Germline lookup yields CDR1 SGHTA and CDR2 FQGNSA. In DNA form, the CDR3 reads TGTGCCAGCAGCTTAGTCGCGACCAAGGTCTCTGGGGCCAACGTCCTGATTTTC. Residues: CASSLVATKVSGANVLIF.

The rearrangement uses TRBV2 and TRBJ2-2, with D possibly being TRBD1 or TRBD2 (5 bases each). CDR3 length: 14 residues. Trimming took 7 bases from V and 7 from J, leaving 16 bases between them. CDR1 and CDR2 from the germline V gene are SNHLY and FYNNEI. The CDR3 sequence: CASTEGQGVGELFF. The CDR3 region has the DNA TGTGCCAGCACCGAGGGGCAGGGAGTCGGGGAGCTGTTTTTT.

The chain is built from TRBV5-1 and TRBJ2-6; tentative D call: TRBD1 (5 bases). Germline loops: CDR1 SGHRS, CDR2 YFSETQ. V was cut by 2 bases and J by 0 bases, with 9 bases left in between. The CDR3 length is 16 residues. CDR3 residues: CASSLYRISGANVLTF. The CDR3 coding sequence is TGCGCCAGCAGCTTATACAGGATCTCTGGGGCCAACGTCCTGACTTTC.

The chain recombines TRBV28 with TRBJ2-3; D perhaps matches TRBD1 (5 bases). CDR1 is MDHEN, CDR2 SYDVKM, per germline. This CDR3 is built from 13 residues. With 6 bases removed from V and 7 bases from J, the gap between germline ends came to 14 bases. The CDR3 DNA sequence: TGTGCCAGCAGGGGTCAGGGTGGGAATACGCAGTATTTT. As protein: CASRGQGGNTQYF.

The chain links TRBV12-3 or TRBV12-4 to TRBJ1-2, with 7 positions matching TRBD1. The CDR3 is made up of 18 amino acids. The V segment lost 10 bases and the J segment 0 bases; nucleotides outside the gene matches: 20. The DNA of the CDR3 is TGTGCCATCAGACGCTCGAGACAGGGATACGGGGCTAACTATGGCTACACCTTC. This gives the protein CAIRRSRQGYGANYGYTF.

V is TRBV5-1 and J is TRBJ2-5, with D perhaps matching TRBD2 (6 bases). This CDR3 region has 15 residues. Trimming cost V 1 base and J 2 bases, with 12 bases left between them. Per the germline V gene, CDR1 is SGHRS and CDR2 is YFSETQ. The CDR3 sequence: CASSLQGGGQETQYF. DNA of the CDR3: TGCGCCAGCAGCTTGCAGGGAGGAGGGCAAGAGACCCAGTACTTC.

The table lists this clonotype with a few counts. The chain has TRBV20-1 and TRBJ1-1, with unresolved D. This CDR3 is built from 14 residues. Per the germline V gene, CDR1 is DFQATT and CDR2 is SNEGSKA (reference sequence). With 1 base removed from V and 0 bases from J, the gap between germline ends came to 9 bases. The CDR3 DNA sequence: TGCAGTGCTAGAGTTAGAGACCTGAACACTGAAGCTTTCTTT. Translating gives CSARVRDLNTEAFF.

The chain employs TRBV12-3 or TRBV12-4 and TRBJ2-1; 12 bases are a match to TRBD1. V was clipped by 5 bases and J by 8 bases; unmatched bases: 4. The CDR3 spans 14 residues. In nucleotides, the CDR3 is TGTGCCAGCAGTAGGGGACAGGGGGCTTATGAGCAGTTCTTC. It is translated as CASSRGQGAYEQFF.

This clonotype was counted only a few times. The CDR3 region is CASSQNRNEKLFF. CDR3 in DNA: TGTGCCAGCAGCCAAAACCGGAATGAAAAACTGTTTTTT. This chain joins TRBV7-3 and TRBJ1-4; D uncertain. V was shortened by 5 bases and J by 5 bases, with 9 bases between the two germline ends. This CDR3 has 13 residues. CDR1 is SGHTA and CDR2 is FQGTGA in the germline V gene.

The sample holds a few counts of this clonotype. The genes are TRBV20-1 and TRBJ1-6; 8 bases map to TRBD1. The length of the CDR3 is 14 residues. V was clipped by 3 bases and J by 9 bases; unmatched bases: 7. The germline V gene has CDR1 DFQATT and CDR2 SNEGSKA (reference sequence). As DNA, the CDR3 is TGCAGTGCTAGTGAAGGACAGGGAATTTCACCCCTCCACTTT. It translates to CSASEGQGISPLHF.

The chain uses TRBV20-1 and TRBJ2-1; D gene unclear. The CDR3 consists of 12 residues. CDR1 DFQATT and CDR2 SNEGSKA come from the germline V gene (reference sequence). Trimming left V 6 bases short and J 5 bases short, with 11 bases between. This chain's CDR3 is CSAPAVDNEQFF. In nucleotides, the CDR3 is TGCAGTGCCCCCGCCGTAGACAATGAGCAGTTCTTC.

This clonotype came up a few times. The chain couples TRBV7-3 to TRBJ2-7; tentative D call: TRBD2 (7 bases). Looked up from germline, CDR1 is SGHTA and CDR2 is FQGTGA. The CDR3 length is 15 residues. Trimming left V 6 bases short and J 5 bases short, with 20 bases between. CDR3 sequence (DNA): TGTGCCAGCAGTGGCGGGCCCCCGGGGGGCCACGAGCAGTACTTC. Its translation: CASSGGPPGGHEQYF.

The CDR3 DNA reads as TGCAGTGCCAGACGGACTAGCGGGTCCTACAATGAGCAGTTCTTC. Its translation is CSARRTSGSYNEQFF. J is TRBJ2-1 and V is TRBV20-1; TRBD2 agrees at 11 bases. CDR3 length equals 15 residues. V was pared by 6 bases and J by 1 base, with 5 bases of the junction left unmatched. Germline CDR1 DFQATT, CDR2 SNEGSKA (reference sequence).

The sample holds a few counts of this clonotype. This chain uses TRBV7-9 with TRBJ2-7, with 8 positions matching TRBD1. From germline, CDR1 is SEHNR and CDR2 FQNEAQ (reference sequence). Trimming cost V 5 bases and J 2 bases; bases outside gene matches: 8. The CDR3 has 15 residues. The CDR3 here is CASSDWTGTTYEQYF. CDR3 DNA sequence: TGTGCCAGCAGCGACTGGACAGGGACGACCTACGAGCAGTACTTC.

This clonotype was detected a few times. The chain uses TRBV3-1 and TRBJ2-7; no reliable D call. Germline CDR1 LGHDT, CDR2 YNNKEL (reference sequence). V was trimmed by 1 base and J by 2 bases, leaving 3 bases between them. The CDR3 has 12 residues. The CDR3 region has the DNA TGTGCCAGCAGCCAAGGTCCCTACGAGCAGTACGTC. Translation gives CASSQGPYEQYV.

The table lists this clonotype with many counts. This chain joins TRBV5-6 and TRBJ1-5; maybe TRBD1 (5 bases). Germline CDR1 and CDR2: SGHDT and YYEEEE. The V end lost 3 bases, the J end lost 0 bases, and 10 bases lay between the germline ends. This CDR3 contains 15 residues. The CDR3 region is CASSSSRASNQPQHF. CDR3 in DNA: TGTGCCAGCAGCTCTAGCAGGGCTAGCAATCAGCCCCAGCATTTT.

This chain uses TRBV24-1 with TRBJ2-3; D is uncertain. Between the trimmed V and J ends, which lost 3 bases and 7 bases, there was a span of 4 bases. This CDR3 is 11 amino acids long. In germline, CDR1 is KGHDR, CDR2 SFDVKD. CDR3 DNA sequence: TGTGCCACCAGTGATGGAAATACGCAGTATTTT. This translates into CATSDGNTQYF.